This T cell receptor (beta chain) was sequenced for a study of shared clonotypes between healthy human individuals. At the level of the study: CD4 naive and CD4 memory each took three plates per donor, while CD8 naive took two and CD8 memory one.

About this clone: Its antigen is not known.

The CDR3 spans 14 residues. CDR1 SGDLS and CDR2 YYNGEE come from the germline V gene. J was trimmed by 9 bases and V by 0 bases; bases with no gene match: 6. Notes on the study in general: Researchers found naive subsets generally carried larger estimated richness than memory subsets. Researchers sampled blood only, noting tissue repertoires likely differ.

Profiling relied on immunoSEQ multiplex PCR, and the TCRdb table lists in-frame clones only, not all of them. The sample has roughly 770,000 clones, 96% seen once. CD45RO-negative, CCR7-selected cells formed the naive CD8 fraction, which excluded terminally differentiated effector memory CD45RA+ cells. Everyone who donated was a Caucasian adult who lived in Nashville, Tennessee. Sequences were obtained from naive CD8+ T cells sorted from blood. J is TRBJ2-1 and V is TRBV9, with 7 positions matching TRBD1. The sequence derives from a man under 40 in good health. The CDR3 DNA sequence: TGTGCCAGCAGCGTAGGGCAGGGGGTAGGTGAGCAGTTCTTC. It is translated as CASSVGQGVGEQFF.